The sequence of this T cell receptor beta chain was determined in a study of response to subunit inactivated influenza vaccine. TCRdb reprocessed the RT-PCR reads with MiXCR, giving one entry per CDR3 protein. Of about 500,000 distinct CDR3 sequences in the sample, approximately 16% were seen once. The V gene lost 4 bases and the J gene lost 4 bases, with 12 bases spanning the gap. The CDR3 length is 14 residues. Germline values: CDR1 SGHRS, CDR2 YFSETQ. Source: CD4+ T cells sorted from PBMCs, taken around 25 months after vaccination. This sequence originates from a man aged 50 to 75 who received an inactivated influenza vaccine. The V call is TRBV5-1, the J call TRBJ1-3, with D possibly TRBD1 on 5 matching bases. This chain's CDR3 is CASSRGTGGNTIYF. The CDR3 DNA reads as TGCGCCAGCAGCCGGGGAACAGGCGGAAACACCATATATTTT.